This TCR beta chain was profiled in a study of blood T cell repertoires in COVID-19. Study in general: Samples of COVID-19 (acute and convalescent) were obtained from the United States, Italy and Spain. PBMCs, B-cell-depleted T cells, or T cells were the source of the cDNA or gDNA that made up the material.

The CDR3 has 14 residues. Trimming shortened V by 4 bases and J by 7 bases, and 15 bases separated the two germline ends. Germline-derived CDR1 and CDR2 are SGHRS and YFSETQ. Methods used by the authors: Researchers report that nucleated cell counts were estimated from reference gene primer amplification. Libraries were prepared by immunoSEQ multiplex PCR; TCRdb keeps only in-frame clonotypes and omits some of them. That table supplies the V and J calls and clone size; D and trimming were determined from the DNA. The data show tens of thousands of clones, with about 85% seen just once and 24% held by the top ten.

The genes are TRBV5-1 and TRBJ1-5; D is possibly TRBD1 (6 bases). This sequence was found in a human donor in a cohort sampled during active COVID-19. Sequencing was performed on peripheral blood. The CDR3 protein is CASSVTGRGQPQHF. CDR3 nucleotide sequence: TGCGCCAGCAGCGTGACAGGTAGAGGGCAGCCCCAGCATTTT.